This TCR beta chain came from a study of identical twins. Findings of the study overall: Beta out-of-frame twin sharing showed a weaker excess.

cDNA molecules carried unique molecular identifiers, and template switching added a universal primer site. TCRdb analysed the 5' RACE reads with MiXCR anew, one entry per CDR3 protein. This repertoire shows hundreds of thousands of distinct CDR3 sequences, 8% to 9% found once; its top ten account for about 2.1%. V dropped 1 base and J dropped 10 bases, with 10 bases sitting between them. Germline loops: CDR1 KGHDR, CDR2 SFDVKD. CDR3 length equals 13 residues. This clonotype was seen many times. No antigen is known for it. These data also featured in a second study, about yellow fever vaccine responses in identical twins.

The chain uses TRBV24-1 and TRBJ2-1; perhaps TRBD1 as D (7 bases). The sequenced material came from memory (CD45RO+) T cells sorted from blood. This TCR derives from a woman in her late teens or twenties in good health. The CDR3 here is CATSDLQGREQFF. In nucleotides, the CDR3 is TGTGCCACCAGTGATTTACAGGGGAGGGAGCAGTTCTTC.